Sequencing of this TCR beta chain was carried out in a study of blood T cell repertoires in COVID-19. Study summary: Acute and convalescent COVID-19 samples came from the United States, Italy and Spain. Nucleic acid was either cDNA or gDNA, and it came from T cells, B-cell-depleted T cells, or PBMCs.

CDR3 length equals 16 residues. J lost 3 bases, V lost 3 bases, and 6 bases had no gene match. The germline gives CDR1 SNHLY, CDR2 FYNNEI. Original data processing: Using reference gene primer amplification, nucleated cell counts were estimated. The protocol was immunoSEQ multiplex PCR, while the TCRdb copy is restricted to in-frame clones and leaves out a portion. That table furnishes V, J and clone size, whereas the DNA furnished D and trimming. Of some 93,000 clones detected, around nine tenths appear once; the ten largest clones hold around 10%. The V call is TRBV2, the J call TRBJ2-7; 12 bases agree with TRBD2. The TCR originated in a man in his fifties or sixties with acute or convalescent COVID-19. Source material: peripheral blood. Written as DNA, the CDR3 is TGTGCCAGCAGTGAGCTAGCGGGAGGGCGGCTCTACGAGCAGTACTTC. The encoded protein is CASSELAGGRLYEQYF.